The T cell receptor beta chain described here comes from a study of beta chain features in type 1 diabetes. The study's findings and limits: TCRB CDR3s from Type 1 diabetes patients were moderately but significantly shorter in all four CD4+ subsets.

The CDR3 runs to 14 residues. The germline V gene encodes CDR1 MNHEY and CDR2 SVGAGI. V lost 0 bases and J lost 0, with 6 bases in between. This clone was found a few times. The antigen remains unidentified. Other DNA sequences in the sample encode the same CDR3. Reverse transcription of all isolated RNA meant that expressed TCRB transcripts were sequenced. TCRdb's copy holds only in-frame clones and misses some; the assay was immunoSEQ multiplex PCR. This table has 500,000 to 800,000 clones, roughly 12% appearing once. Without exception, sorted populations had purity beyond 98%. This TCR was sampled from a man aged 25 to 40 with type 1 diabetes. The sequenced sample consisted of naive CD4+ T cells from blood. The rearrangement joins TRBV6-5 to TRBJ2-7, with D hard to call. The CDR3 DNA follows: TGTGCCAGCAGTTACTCCGGCAACTCCTACGAGCAGTACTTC. As protein: CASSYSGNSYEQYF.